The 8 T cell receptor beta chains reported below all come from one sample, sequenced in a study of control samples from healthy donors and cancer patients. TCRdb's table, derived via immunoSEQ multiplex PCR, lists solely in-frame clones and lacks some. This sample yields 95,000 to 150,000 clones, of which 90% to 95% are seen a single time; less than 9.5% belongs to the top ten. Sequenced: blood. Receptors were obtained from a woman aged 18-35 years in good health.

V and J are TRBV11-3 and TRBJ2-1; a possible D gene is TRBD1 (5 bases). Trimming pared 5 bases from V and 1 base from J, leaving 12 bases between. The CDR3 extends over 15 amino acids. Germline CDR1 is SGHNT and CDR2 is YENEEA. CDR3 in amino acids: CASSPGRDSYNEQFF. The CDR3 DNA reads as TGTGCCAGCAGCCCGGGCAGGGATTCCTACAATGAGCAGTTCTTC.

The gene calls are TRBV7-9 and TRBJ2-3, with D possibly matching TRBD2 (6 bases). Germline values: CDR1 SEHNR, CDR2 FQNEAQ (reference sequence). There are 15 residues in the CDR3. The V end lost 3 bases, the J end lost 1 base, and 11 bases lay between the germline ends. The chain's CDR3 is CASSFGGGGTDTQYF. The CDR3 DNA is TGTGCCAGCAGCTTCGGGGGAGGAGGCACAGATACGCAGTATTTT.

The V and J genes are TRBV7-2 and TRBJ2-7; perhaps TRBD2 as D (7 bases). V lost 5 bases and J lost 4, with 12 bases in between. This CDR3 contains 13 residues. Germline V gene data show CDR1 as SGHTA and CDR2 as FQGNSA. CDR3 coding DNA: TGTGCCAGCAGCCGGGGGGCGGATTACGAGCAGTACTTC. This translates into CASSRGADYEQYF. The complete variable domain, with remaining parts taken from reference TRBV7-2 and TRBJ2-7, reads GAGVSQSPSNKVTEKGKDVELRCDPISGHTALYWYRQSLGQGLEFLIYFQGNSAPDKSGLPSDRFSAERTGGSVSTLTIQRTQQEDSAVYLCASSRGADYEQYFGPGTRLTVT.

Only one count was recorded for this clone. This chain connects TRBV6-1 to TRBJ1-5; D is perhaps TRBD1 (5 bases). Germline CDR1 reads MNHNS; CDR2 reads SASEGT. Trimming cost V 3 bases and J 0 bases, with 9 bases left between them. The CDR3 runs to 15 residues. DNA for the CDR3: TGTGCCAGCAGTGAGGGGGTTCTTAGCAATCAGCCCCAGCATTTT. Amino acids: CASSEGVLSNQPQHF.

The chain uses TRBV5-1 and TRBJ1-5; 8 bases fit TRBD1. The germline CDR1 and CDR2 sequences are SGHRS and YFSETQ. The CDR3 runs to 15 residues. V shed 0 bases and J 6 bases; nucleotides not matched to a gene: 5. In nucleotides, the CDR3 is TGCGCCAGCAGCTTGGATGGACAGGGCATTCAGCCCCAGCATTTT. Its translation: CASSLDGQGIQPQHF.

Only a few counts were recorded for this clone. The chain combines TRBV7-3 with TRBJ1-1; TRBD1 is a possible D gene (5 bases). Trimming stripped 1 base from V and 1 base from J, with 10 bases between. Germline CDR1 reads SGHTA; CDR2 reads FQGTGA. CDR3 length: 15 residues. CDR3 sequence: CASSLRGGQNTEAFF. CDR3 DNA sequence: TGTGCCAGCAGCTTAAGGGGTGGACAGAACACTGAAGCTTTCTTT. Full variable domain (missing parts from reference TRBV7-3 and TRBJ1-1): GAGVSQTPSNKVTEKGKYVELRCDPISGHTALYWYRQSLGQGPEFLIYFQGTGAADDSGLPNDRFFAVRPEGSVSTLKIQRTERGDSAVYLCASSLRGGQNTEAFFGQGTRLTVV.

This chain uses TRBV11-3 with TRBJ2-1; D assignment may be TRBD1 or TRBD2 (5 bases each). The CDR3 covers 13 residues. The V end was cut by 2 bases, the J end by 6 bases, with 8 bases between. Germline-derived CDR1 and CDR2 are SGHNT and YENEEA. Here the CDR3 reads CASSLRGTNEQFF. The CDR3 DNA is TGTGCCAGCAGCTTACGAGGGACCAATGAGCAGTTCTTC. The full variable domain, in which reference TRBV11-3 and TRBJ2-1 provide the parts outside the CDR3, is EAGVVQSPRYKIIEKKQPVAFWCNPISGHNTLYWYLQNLGQGPELLIRYENEEAVDDSQLPKDRFSAERLKGVDSTLKIQPAELGDSAVYLCASSLRGTNEQFFGPGTRLTVL.

The J gene is TRBJ2-7, the V gene TRBV5-1; TRBD1 matches 7 bases. V gave up 4 bases and J gave up 2 bases; unmatched junction bases: 9. This CDR3 is built from 15 residues. Germline assignment: CDR1 SGHRS and CDR2 YFSETQ. CDR3 loop: CASSVMTGNPYEQYF. In DNA form, the CDR3 reads TGCGCCAGCAGCGTAATGACAGGGAACCCCTACGAGCAGTACTTC.